The 3 T cell receptor beta chains presented below share a single source sample, sequenced in a study of neurological immune-mediated disorders (dated by TCRdb to about 2019). The library was prepared using 5' RACE. The listed sequencing device is Illumina HiSeq 2500. Through fastp at Q25 and MiXCR, TCRdb rebuilt clones from the public reads, retaining in-frame beta chains. Every distinct CDR3 protein forms one entry, paired with its most common genes and DNA. This sample has 70,000 to 95,000 distinct CDR3 sequences in its table, and 13% to 15% of those were observed once. Roughly 7% of the sample is taken by the ten largest. The source material was PBMCs. Source of these receptors: a woman aged 45-60 years in good health.

This clonotype was detected many times. The V and J genes are TRBV5-1 and TRBJ1-2; no reliable D call. The CDR3 runs to 13 residues. The germline V gene encodes CDR1 SGHRS and CDR2 YFSETQ. Trimming removed 4 bases from V and 2 bases from J, with 9 bases in between. The CDR3 region has the DNA TGCGCCAGCAGCGGCGTCAAAAACTATGGCTACACCTTC. Translating it yields CASSGVKNYGYTF.

V is TRBV25-1 and J is TRBJ1-4, with D hard to call. CDR3 size: 14 residues. The V gene lost 3 bases and the J gene lost 0 bases, with 5 bases spanning the gap. CDR1 and CDR2 (germline): MGHDK, SYGVNS. The CDR3 region is CASSDWPTNEKLFF. CDR3 bases: TGTGCCAGCAGTGATTGGCCAACTAATGAAAAACTGTTTTTT.

This clonotype was seen repeatedly, ten times or more. The chain has TRBV19 and TRBJ2-1; TRBD2 aligns across 9 bases. V trimming: 6 bases; J trimming: 5 bases; junction bases outside the gene matches: 5. Per the germline V gene, CDR1 is LNHDA and CDR2 is SQIVND (reference sequence). This CDR3 is 14 amino acids long. CDR3 sequence (DNA): TGTGCCAGTAGCCCTCGACTAGCGGACAATGAGCAGTTCTTC. It encodes CASSPRLADNEQFF.